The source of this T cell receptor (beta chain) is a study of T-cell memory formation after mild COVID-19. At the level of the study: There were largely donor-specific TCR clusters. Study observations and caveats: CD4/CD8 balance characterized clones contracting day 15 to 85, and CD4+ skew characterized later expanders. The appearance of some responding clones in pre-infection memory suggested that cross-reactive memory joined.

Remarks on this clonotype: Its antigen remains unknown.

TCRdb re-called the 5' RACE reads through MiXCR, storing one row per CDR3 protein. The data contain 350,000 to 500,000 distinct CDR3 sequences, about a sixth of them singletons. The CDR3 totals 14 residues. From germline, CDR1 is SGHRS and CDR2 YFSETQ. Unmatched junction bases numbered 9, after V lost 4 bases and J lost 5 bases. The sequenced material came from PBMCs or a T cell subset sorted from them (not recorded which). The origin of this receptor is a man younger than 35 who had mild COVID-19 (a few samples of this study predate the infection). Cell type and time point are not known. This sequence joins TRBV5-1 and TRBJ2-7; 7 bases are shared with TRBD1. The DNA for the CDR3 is TGCGCCAGCAGCACGGGGACAGCAAACCACGAGCAGTACTTC. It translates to CASSTGTANHEQYF.